The 2 T cell receptor beta chains presented below share a single source sample, sequenced in a study of blood T cell repertoires in COVID-19. The repertoire was sequenced with immunoSEQ multiplex PCR; TCRdb's copy has only in-frame clones and lacks some. The repertoire holds 250,000 or so clones, with around 86% as singletons. Sequenced: peripheral blood. These receptors were taken from a woman aged 40 to 50 who had recovered from COVID-19.

The V call is TRBV24-1, the J call TRBJ2-1; 14 nucleotides align to TRBD2. V was pared by 4 bases and J by 0 bases, with 7 bases of the junction left unmatched. The CDR3 has 19 amino acids. Germline V gives CDR1 KGHDR, CDR2 SFDVKD. As DNA, the CDR3 is TGTGCCACCAGTGACCCGACTAGCGGGAGGGATAGCTCCTACAATGAGCAGTTCTTC. Translating it yields CATSDPTSGRDSSYNEQFF.

The chain has TRBV19 and TRBJ1-2; possible D gene TRBD1, 6 bases. Germline CDR1 LNHDA, CDR2 SQIVND (reference sequence). The length of the CDR3 is 15 residues. The ends were cut back, 4 bases at V and 3 bases at J, with 15 bases in the middle. DNA of the CDR3: TGTGCCAGTAGTACTGAAGGGGACACCTACTATGGCTACACCTTC. This gives the protein CASSTEGDTYYGYTF.